This TCR beta chain originates from a study of cytomegalovirus exposure and HLA in healthy donors. Overall study context: From 190 million or so T cells, an earlier analysis saw 100 million to 140 million unique TCR beta sequences. Unique TCRs from HLA-typed donors, about 85 million of them, were held in an early data release. Study-wide results and caveats: TCR beta sequences reportedly predicted the HLA-A and HLA-B alleles of most subjects accurately.

Concerning this clone itself: The target antigen is unknown.

The PCR was carried out with 60 Vbeta primers and 13 Jbeta primers. Profiled with immunoSEQ multiplex PCR; TCRdb holds only in-frame clones, not every one. The table lists 45,000 to 60,000 clones. Germline assignment: CDR1 SGHTA and CDR2 FQGTGA. Trimming cost V 5 bases and J 4 bases; bases outside gene matches: 3. The CDR3 runs to 13 residues. The sample consisted of PBMCs. J is TRBJ1-2 and V is TRBV7-3; 8 bases map to TRBD1. This TCR was sampled from a male donor in good health and CMV-seronegative. CDR3 protein: CASSRDRSYGYTF. The CDR3 DNA reads as TGTGCCAGCAGCCGGGACAGGAGCTATGGCTACACCTTC. The full variable domain, its missing parts supplied by reference TRBV7-3 and TRBJ1-2, is GAGVSQTPSNKVTEKGKYVELRCDPISGHTALYWYRQSLGQGPEFLIYFQGTGAADDSGLPNDRFFAVRPEGSVSTLKIQRTERGDSAVYLCASSRDRSYGYTFGSGTRLTVV.